The next 30 T cell receptor beta chains were all read from a single sample in a study of CD8+ T cells in alopecia areata. Once RNA had been extracted, it was reverse transcribed into cDNA to act as the sequencing template. Profiled with immunoSEQ multiplex PCR; TCRdb holds only in-frame clones, not every one. The data show approximately 180,000 clones, around three fifths seen once. The sample here was CD4+ T cells sorted from blood, taken at week 0. These receptors all come from a human donor with alopecia areata.

This clone has a handful of counts. The chain couples TRBV11-2 to TRBJ2-7; D unresolved. The germline CDR1 and CDR2 sequences are SGHAT and FQNNGV. The CDR3 runs 13 residues. The V end was cut by 0 bases, the J end by 6 bases, with 9 bases between. The CDR3 coding sequence is TGTGCCAGCAGCTTAGAACCGGGCTCCGAGCAGTACTTC. It specifies CASSLEPGSEQYF.

This clone appeared a few times. The gene calls are TRBV7-9 and TRBJ1-4; possible D gene TRBD1, 6 bases. This CDR3 contains 14 residues. Trimming pared 6 bases from V and 8 bases from J, leaving 16 bases between. Germline CDR1 reads SEHNR; CDR2 reads FQNEAQ (reference sequence). For the CDR3, the DNA is TGTGCCAGCAGTTCTACTGAGGGGGGCGAAAAACTGTTTTTT. This codes for CASSSTEGGEKLFF.

The gene calls are TRBV7-8 and TRBJ1-1, with 7 bases aligning to TRBD1. The V segment lost 8 bases and the J segment 1 base; nucleotides outside the gene matches: 4. Germline-derived CDR1 and CDR2 are SGHVS and FQNEAQ. CDR3 length: 13 amino acids. CDR3 sequence (DNA): TGTGCCAGCGGCAGGGGGAAGAACACTGAAGCTTTCTTT. Protein: CASGRGKNTEAFF.

The chain uses TRBV27 and TRBJ2-7; D is unresolved. This CDR3 spans 12 amino acids. Germline V gene sequence: CDR1 MNHEY, CDR2 SMNVEV (reference sequence). With 4 bases removed from V and 1 base from J, the gap between germline ends came to 5 bases. The chain's CDR3 is CASSSSSYEQYF. The CDR3, as DNA: TGTGCCAGCAGTTCCAGTTCCTACGAGCAGTACTTC.

About this clone itself: Other DNA sequences in this specimen translate into the identical CDR3. The V gene is TRBV5-6, the J gene TRBJ1-2, with unresolved D. The V end lost 0 bases, the J end lost 6 bases, and 3 bases lay between the germline ends. The CDR3 totals 11 residues. Germline V gene data show CDR1 as SGHDT and CDR2 as YYEEEE. CDR3 in amino acids: CASSLVDGYTF. The CDR3 DNA sequence: TGTGCCAGCAGCTTGGTAGATGGCTACACCTTC.

This CDR3 is CASSPSTGVNTEAFF. In DNA form, the CDR3 reads TGTGCCAGCAGCCCCTCGACAGGGGTGAACACTGAAGCTTTCTTT. The chain recombines TRBV9 with TRBJ1-1, with TRBD1 matching 8 bases. The germline CDR1 and CDR2 sequences are SGDLS and YYNGEE. This CDR3 is 15 amino acids long. With 4 bases clipped from V and 0 bases from J, the junction kept 5 bases outside the gene matches.

This sequence joins TRBV14 and TRBJ2-3; D unclear. V was clipped by 2 bases and J by 2 bases, with 8 bases between them. Germline values: CDR1 SGHDN, CDR2 FVKESK. This CDR3 has 14 amino acids. The CDR3 loop reads CASSQLDDTDTQYF. DNA for the CDR3: TGTGCCAGCAGCCAACTGGACGACACAGATACGCAGTATTTT.

The V gene is TRBV2, the J gene TRBJ2-1; no clear D gene. V was clipped by 8 bases and J by 0 bases, with 11 bases between them. Germline loops: CDR1 SNHLY, CDR2 FYNNEI. The CDR3 totals 14 residues. This CDR3 is CASHVESSYNEQFF. CDR3 nucleotides: TGTGCCAGCCACGTTGAAAGCTCCTACAATGAGCAGTTCTTC.

This clone occurred a few times. The chain links TRBV7-3 to TRBJ2-7; D remains ambiguous. The germline V and J ends were trimmed by 5 bases and 0 bases, with 11 bases remaining between them. Germline V gene lookup returns CDR1 SGHTA and CDR2 FQGTGA. The CDR3 consists of 14 residues. The CDR3 protein is CASSPSSNSYEQYF. DNA for the CDR3: TGTGCCAGCAGCCCATCTAGTAACTCCTACGAGCAGTACTTC.

This clone was observed a handful of times. V and J are TRBV18 and TRBJ1-1; 11 bases map to TRBD1. Germline V gene sequence: CDR1 KGHSH, CDR2 LQKENI. This CDR3 contains 15 residues. With 4 bases clipped from V and 4 bases from J, the junction kept 5 bases outside the gene matches. The CDR3 loop reads CASSRIGQGATEAFF. For the CDR3, the DNA is TGTGCCAGCTCACGAATCGGACAGGGGGCCACTGAAGCTTTCTTT.

The sample holds a few counts of this clone. For the CDR3, the DNA is TGTGCCAGCAGTTCACCAACAGGAGGGGATAAAGCTTTCTTT. Protein product: CASSSPTGGDKAFF. The V and J genes are TRBV27 and TRBJ1-1; TRBD1 is a possible D gene (5 bases). V was cut by 4 bases and J by 9 bases, with 18 bases left in between. In germline, CDR1 is MNHEY, CDR2 SMNVEV (reference sequence). CDR3 length: 14 amino acids.

The chain recombines TRBV6-5 with TRBJ1-2; TRBD1 agrees at 7 bases. Trimming took 4 bases from V and 4 from J; bases not matched to a gene: 9. The CDR3 contains 15 residues. CDR1 is MNHEY, CDR2 SVGAGI, per germline. CDR3 coding DNA: TGTGCCAGCAGTTTCCGGGACAGACTAACCTATGGCTACACCTTC. It is translated as CASSFRDRLTYGYTF.

The chain uses TRBV18 and TRBJ2-5; D unresolved. The CDR3 extends over 15 amino acids. With 2 bases removed from V and 5 bases from J, the gap between germline ends came to 15 bases. Germline CDR1 and CDR2: KGHSH and LQKENI. In nucleotides, the CDR3 is TGTGCCAGCTCACCAAATTCCGCGGTGTCGGAGACCCAGTACTTC. It codes for CASSPNSAVSETQYF.

This clone has only a few counts. V is TRBV5-1 and J is TRBJ2-7; 9 bases are a match to TRBD1. Trimming took 3 bases from V and 1 from J; bases not matched to a gene: 11. Germline CDR1 and CDR2: SGHRS and YFSETQ. CDR3 length: 17 residues. The DNA for the CDR3 is TGCGCCAGCAGCTGGACCGGGACAGGGTTTAGGTCCTACGAGCAGTACTTC. Its translation is CASSWTGTGFRSYEQYF.

In this sample, this clone turned up once. The genes are TRBV6-5 and TRBJ2-7; a weak D match, TRBD1 (6 bases). V was shortened by 2 bases and J by 6 bases, with 14 bases between the two germline ends. CDR3 size: 14 residues. CDR1 is MNHEY and CDR2 is SVGAGI in the germline V gene. CDR3 amino acids: CASSYQRTVFEQYF. For the CDR3, the DNA is TGTGCCAGCAGTTACCAAAGGACAGTTTTCGAGCAGTACTTC.

The chain employs TRBV11-1 and TRBJ2-5; TRBD2 might be the D (6 bases). The V gene's germline CDR1 is SGHAT and CDR2 FQDESV (reference sequence). V was trimmed by 1 base and J by 5 bases, leaving 11 bases between them. CDR3 size: 14 residues. CDR3 sequence: CASSLVTSKETQYF. The CDR3, as DNA: TGTGCCAGCAGCTTAGTAACTAGCAAGGAGACCCAGTACTTC.

CDR3 protein: CASSWTGVGGYTF. CDR3 coding DNA: TGTGCCAGCAGTTGGACAGGGGTGGGCGGCTACACCTTC. This sequence joins TRBV7-9 and TRBJ1-2, with TRBD1 identical over 9 bases. Germline V gene data show CDR1 as SEHNR and CDR2 as FQNEAQ (reference sequence). V shed 6 bases and J 8 bases; nucleotides not matched to a gene: 7. CDR3 size: 13 residues.

This clone was seen more than once but under ten times. This chain uses TRBV10-3 with TRBJ1-5; D is possibly TRBD1 (5 bases). The CDR3 contains 14 residues. Germline V lookup: CDR1 ENHRY, CDR2 SYGVKD. Trimming removed 3 bases at V and 5 bases at J, with 11 bases between. As DNA, the CDR3 is TGTGCCATCAGTGACAGCACACAGGATCAGCCCCAGCATTTT. Residues: CAISDSTQDQPQHF.

J is TRBJ2-7 and V is TRBV27, with TRBD1 as a possible D gene (8 bases). The germline V and J ends were trimmed by 6 bases and 2 bases, with 14 bases remaining between them. CDR3 size: 14 residues. Germline CDR1 is MNHEY and CDR2 is SMNVEV (reference sequence). CDR3 loop: CASRKTGGAYEQYF. The CDR3 DNA reads as TGTGCCAGCAGGAAAACAGGGGGGGCCTACGAGCAGTACTTC.

The CDR3 bases are TGTGCCAGCAGCTCAACAGGGTCCTATGGCTACACCTTC. It encodes CASSSTGSYGYTF. The chain links TRBV11-2 to TRBJ1-2; D is perhaps TRBD1 (6 bases). The CDR3 spans 13 residues. Trimming cost V 4 bases and J 4 bases, with 10 bases left between them. Per the germline V gene, CDR1 is SGHAT and CDR2 is FQNNGV.

Of note for this clone: Other DNA sequences of this sample code for an identical CDR3. The chain joins TRBV29-1 to TRBJ2-7, with 8 positions matching TRBD1. V dropped 4 bases and J dropped 6; count of bases not matched to a gene: 5. Germline CDR1 SQVTM, CDR2 ANQGSEA. This CDR3 contains 12 residues. In DNA form, the CDR3 reads TGCAGCGTTGTGGGGACAGGACGCGAGCAGTACTTC. It codes for CSVVGTGREQYF.

On this clone itself: The junction departs from the called germline gene at one end, perhaps through a read error. This chain connects TRBV4-1 to TRBJ2-5; a weak D match, TRBD2 (7 bases). Germline CDR1 MGHRA, CDR2 YSYEKL. This CDR3 spans 14 amino acids. Written as DNA, the CDR3 is TGTGCCAGCAGCCAAGTCGGGGGGCCAGAGACCCAGTACTTC. This codes for CASSQVGGPETQYF.

The chain uses TRBV7-9 and TRBJ2-1; D unclear. CDR1 SEHNR and CDR2 FQNEAQ come from the germline V gene (reference sequence). CDR3 length: 14 residues. Trimming took 4 bases from V and 2 from J, leaving 9 bases between them. The CDR3: CASSSALPYNEQFF. In nucleotides, the CDR3 is TGTGCCAGCAGCTCGGCCCTACCCTACAATGAGCAGTTCTTC.

The gene calls are TRBV4-1 and TRBJ2-5, with a possible D match to TRBD1 (5 bases). Per the germline V gene, CDR1 is MGHRA and CDR2 is YSYEKL. Trimming removed 4 bases at V and 0 bases at J, with 15 bases between. There are 16 residues in the CDR3. This chain's CDR3 is CASSLMSTGDQETQYF. In DNA, the CDR3 is TGCGCCAGCAGCCTGATGTCTACAGGCGACCAAGAGACCCAGTACTTC.

This clone was seen only once. The genes are TRBV6-5 and TRBJ2-7; the D is unclear. This CDR3 contains 14 residues. Between the trimmed V and J ends, which lost 5 bases and 1 base, there was a span of 12 bases. Per germline, CDR1 MNHEY and CDR2 SVGAGI. The CDR3 DNA reads as TGTGCCAGCAGTCGTAAGGCAGATTCCTACGAGCAGTACTTC. Residues: CASSRKADSYEQYF.

The V call is TRBV15, the J call TRBJ2-1; 10 bases match TRBD2. Trimming took 3 bases from V and 7 from J; bases not matched to a gene: 3. The length of the CDR3 is 14 residues. Germline V gene data show CDR1 as LNHNV and CDR2 as YYDKDF (reference sequence). Written as DNA, the CDR3 is TGTGCCACCAGCAGGGGAGCGGGAGGGAATGAGCAGTTCTTC. Encoded protein: CATSRGAGGNEQFF.

This clone has just a few counts. This chain uses TRBV19 with TRBJ2-5; 8 nucleotides agree with TRBD1. V shed 3 bases and J 2 bases; nucleotides not matched to a gene: 5. CDR3 length equals 15 residues. The germline CDR1 and CDR2 sequences are LNHDA and SQIVND (reference sequence). DNA of the CDR3: TGTGCCAGTAGTATCGCCAGGGGGCCGCAAGAGACCCAGTACTTC. Translation: CASSIARGPQETQYF.

This chain connects TRBV25-1 to TRBJ2-3; D perhaps matches TRBD1 (5 bases). V was pared by 0 bases and J by 0 bases, with 7 bases between. The CDR3 loop spans 15 amino acids. CDR1 is MGHDK, CDR2 SYGVNS, per germline. CDR3 nucleotides: TGTGCCAGCAGTGAATATAGGGGCAGCACAGATACGCAGTATTTT. This encodes CASSEYRGSTDTQYF.

The chain combines TRBV5-1 with TRBJ1-6; no reliable D call. Deletions cut 4 bases from V and 8 bases from J, with 13 bases between. Germline V gene data show CDR1 as SGHRS and CDR2 as YFSETQ. This CDR3 spans 14 amino acids. The CDR3 protein is CASSPTLMHSPLHF. The DNA of the CDR3 is TGCGCCAGCAGCCCAACCCTGATGCATTCACCCCTCCACTTT.

The CDR3 sequence: CASSSPTKETQYF. The CDR3 nucleotides are TGCGCCAGCAGCTCCCCTACCAAAGAGACCCAGTACTTC. The chain has TRBV5-1 and TRBJ2-5, with D uncertain. CDR1 SGHRS and CDR2 YFSETQ come from the germline V gene. The CDR3 has 13 residues. V was clipped by 3 bases and J by 3 bases, with 9 bases between them. The entire variable domain, with the rest obtained from reference TRBV5-1 and TRBJ2-5, is as follows: KAGVTQTPRYLIKTRGQQVTLSCSPISGHRSVSWYQQTPGQGLQFLFEYFSETQRNKGNFPGRFSGRQFSNSRSEMNVSTLELGDSALYLCASSSPTKETQYFGPGTRLLVL.